A single sample gave rise to the 27 T cell receptor beta chains below, sequenced in a study of post-analysis software for immune sequencing data. Researchers reported that TCR beta cDNA libraries carried unique molecular identifiers. TCRdb called the PCR reads again in MiXCR, with one record for every CDR3 protein. In the table there are roughly 400,000 distinct CDR3 sequences, 39% of which are singletons. Their cognate antigens are unknown. Findings and limits, study-wide: A few TRBV segments were significantly more frequent in patients than in controls. TRBV5-6, TRBV5-1 and TRBV20-1 were among these segments.

Sequenced input: blood. Every receptor here comes from a girl aged 2-9 years with multiple sclerosis.

The chain couples TRBV10-3 to TRBJ2-5; the D gene could be TRBD1 or TRBD2 (5 bases each). Germline V gene lookup returns CDR1 ENHRY and CDR2 SYGVKD. V lost 0 bases, J lost 1 base, and 9 bases lay in between. CDR3 size: 15 residues. CDR3 bases: TGTGCCATCAGTGAGTCGACGAGGGGCCAAGAGACCCAGTACTTC. It codes for CAISESTRGQETQYF.

The table lists this clonotype with a few counts. The J gene is TRBJ1-6, the V gene TRBV5-5, with 9 nucleotides matching TRBD1. The CDR3 spans 16 residues. In germline, CDR1 is SGHKS, CDR2 YYEKEE (reference sequence). The ends lost 2 bases at V and 10 bases at J; junction bases unmatched: 10. The CDR3 loop reads CASSFDRGIVISPLHF. The CDR3 DNA is TGTGCCAGCAGCTTTGACAGGGGGATCGTGATCTCACCCCTCCACTTT.

The chain is built from TRBV29-1 and TRBJ1-1; a weak D match, TRBD1 (5 bases). The germline CDR1 and CDR2 sequences are SQVTM and ANQGSEA. V lost 7 bases and J 4 bases, leaving 16 bases between the germline ends. This CDR3 is built from 13 residues. For the CDR3, the DNA is TGCAGCGGGCAACAGGCGGCGGGCACTGAAGCTTTCTTT. The encoded protein is CSGQQAAGTEAFF.

This clonotype was detected only a few times. This chain joins TRBV13 and TRBJ1-1, with 9 bases that match TRBD1. The ends lost 5 bases at V and 1 base at J; junction bases unmatched: 11. From germline, CDR1 is PRHDT and CDR2 FYEKMQ (reference sequence). This CDR3 has 17 residues. DNA for the CDR3: TGTGCCAGCAGCCATAGTCCCGGGACAGGGAGGAACACTGAAGCTTTCTTT. It specifies CASSHSPGTGRNTEAFF.

This clonotype was found a few times. The V call is TRBV6-5, the J call TRBJ1-5; 8 nucleotides agree with TRBD1. The CDR3 has 16 residues. Germline-derived CDR1 and CDR2 are MNHEY and SVGAGI. The ends lost 6 bases at V and 4 bases at J; junction bases unmatched: 11. The CDR3 reads CASSPRGTGGNQPQHF. CDR3 nucleotide sequence: TGTGCCAGCAGCCCCCGGGGGACAGGAGGAAATCAGCCCCAGCATTTT.

The rearrangement uses TRBV7-8 and TRBJ2-3; TRBD1 might be the D (6 bases). Germline V CDR1 and CDR2: SGHVS, FQNEAQ. CDR3 length equals 14 residues. The ends were cut back, 5 bases at V and 6 bases at J, with 15 bases in the middle. The CDR3 spells CASSLPNRADTQYF. As DNA, the CDR3 is TGTGCCAGCAGCCTCCCGAACAGGGCCGATACGCAGTATTTT.

The chain couples TRBV29-1 to TRBJ2-6, with D perhaps matching TRBD1 (6 bases). Per the germline V gene, CDR1 is SQVTM and CDR2 is ANQGSEA. The CDR3 extends over 16 amino acids. Trimming shortened V by 6 bases and J by 0 bases, and 15 bases separated the two germline ends. As DNA, the CDR3 is TGCAGCGTACTCAGGGGCGTGTCCTCTGGGGCCAACGTCCTGACTTTC. Its protein is CSVLRGVSSGANVLTF.

V usage is TRBV2 and J usage is TRBJ2-7; D perhaps matches TRBD2 (6 bases). This CDR3 comprises 14 residues. Germline lookup yields CDR1 SNHLY and CDR2 FYNNEI. The V end lost 6 bases, the J end lost 1 base, and 13 bases lay between the germline ends. This CDR3 is CASRKTSTSYEQYF. CDR3 nucleotide sequence: TGTGCCAGCAGGAAGACTAGTACTTCCTACGAGCAGTACTTC.

This clonotype was seen a few times. The chain joins TRBV5-1 to TRBJ2-1; unclear D gene. CDR1 and CDR2 (germline): SGHRS, YFSETQ. This CDR3 has 12 residues. The V end lost 1 base, the J end lost 4 bases, and 3 bases lay between the germline ends. Here the CDR3 DNA reads TGCGCCAGCAGCTTGCAGTACAATGAGCAGTTCTTC. This sequence encodes CASSLQYNEQFF.

The chain employs TRBV5-1 and TRBJ2-7; D may be TRBD2 (5 bases). Germline CDR1 SGHRS, CDR2 YFSETQ. The CDR3 length is 13 residues. Between the trimmed V and J ends, which lost 2 bases and 1 base, there was a span of 7 bases. The CDR3 here is CASSLRESYEQYF. As DNA, the CDR3 is TGCGCCAGCAGCTTACGGGAATCCTACGAGCAGTACTTC.

This chain's CDR3 is CASKGTSEANEQFF. DNA of the CDR3: TGTGCCAGTAAGGGGACTAGCGAGGCGAATGAGCAGTTCTTC. The genes are TRBV19 and TRBJ2-1, with 10 bases identical to TRBD2. This CDR3 is built from 14 residues. CDR1 LNHDA and CDR2 SQIVND come from the germline V gene (reference sequence). The trim removed 7 bases at V and 7 bases at J, leaving 7 bases unmatched.

V gene TRBV12-3 or TRBV12-4 combines with J gene TRBJ1-5; unclear D gene. The CDR3 is made up of 13 amino acids. Trimming removed 8 bases from V and 2 bases from J, with 10 bases in between. CDR3 DNA: TGTGCCAGCGGGGTGGGCCGCAATCAGCCCCAGCATTTT. It yields the protein CASGVGRNQPQHF.

This clonotype came up a few times. This chain links TRBV29-1 with TRBJ1-5; D is possibly TRBD1 (5 bases). The CDR3 consists of 13 residues. Trimming pared 4 bases from V and 9 bases from J, leaving 16 bases between. From germline, CDR1 is SQVTM and CDR2 ANQGSEA. This chain's CDR3 is CSVVSGDPGPQHF. Here the CDR3 DNA reads TGCAGCGTTGTGTCGGGGGACCCGGGGCCCCAGCATTTT.

The chain uses TRBV7-2 and TRBJ2-1, with TRBD2 matching over 10 bases. This CDR3 spans 17 amino acids. V shed 5 bases, J shed 4 bases, and the junction held 11 bases outside the gene matches. Germline CDR1 SGHTA, CDR2 FQGNSA. The CDR3 sequence is CASSQPRPSGGYNEQFF. The CDR3 DNA reads TGTGCCAGCAGCCAGCCCCGTCCTAGCGGGGGTTACAATGAGCAGTTCTTC.

The rearrangement joins TRBV29-1 to TRBJ2-5; weak D call: TRBD1 (5 bases). The length of the CDR3 is 15 residues. Trimming took off 4 bases at V and 0 bases at J, with 15 bases between the two ends. The germline V gene encodes CDR1 SQVTM and CDR2 ANQGSEA. This CDR3 is CSVASTGEYQETQYF. The CDR3 DNA reads TGCAGCGTTGCCTCTACAGGCGAGTACCAAGAGACCCAGTACTTC.

This clonotype was found a few times. The chain joins TRBV29-1 to TRBJ2-5, with a possible D match to TRBD2 (6 bases). The CDR3 has 14 residues. The germline V gene encodes CDR1 SQVTM and CDR2 ANQGSEA. Trimming pared 7 bases from V and 5 bases from J, leaving 20 bases between. CDR3 in DNA: TGCAGCGGCGGAGGGGTCTACTATCAGGAGACCCAGTACTTC. Amino acid sequence: CSGGGVYYQETQYF.

V and J are TRBV24-1 and TRBJ2-3; D remains ambiguous. Germline-derived CDR1 and CDR2 are KGHDR and SFDVKD. V dropped 4 bases and J dropped 4 bases, with 8 bases sitting between them. The CDR3 extends over 13 amino acids. The CDR3 is CATSESDPDTQYF. The CDR3 DNA is TGTGCCACCAGTGAATCTGACCCAGATACGCAGTATTTT.

The V gene is TRBV16, the J gene TRBJ1-6, with no clear D. The CDR3 loop spans 15 amino acids. V was pared by 0 bases and J by 7 bases, with 10 bases between. CDR1 is KGHSY, CDR2 FQNENV, per germline. This CDR3 is CASSQSVRRNSPLHF. Here the CDR3 DNA reads TGTGCCAGCAGCCAATCGGTTCGGCGGAATTCACCCCTCCACTTT.

This chain connects TRBV7-6 to TRBJ2-1; 9 bases fit TRBD2. The CDR3 length is 16 residues. V was clipped by 4 bases and J by 4 bases; unmatched bases: 8. The V gene's germline CDR1 is SGHVS and CDR2 FNYEAQ. The CDR3 DNA follows: TGTGCCAGCAGCTCCTATAGCGGGAGCGGTTACAATGAGCAGTTCTTC. Translated: CASSSYSGSGYNEQFF.

The chain is built from TRBV20-1 and TRBJ1-2; TRBD1 matches at 8 bases. The V and J ends lost 4 bases and 7 bases, in that order; junction bases with no gene match: 11. Germline V CDR1 and CDR2: DFQATT, SNEGSKA (reference sequence). The CDR3 runs to 14 residues. The CDR3 coding sequence is TGCAGTGCTACCGAGGACAGGGTTGGGGGTGGCTACACCTTC. Residues: CSATEDRVGGGYTF.

This clonotype has only a few counts. The chain links TRBV10-3 to TRBJ2-1; D is ambiguous. V lost 5 bases, J lost 6 bases, and 17 bases lay in between. CDR1 and CDR2 from the germline V gene are ENHRY and SYGVKD. The CDR3 covers 15 residues. This CDR3 is CAISFGHSLGNEQFF. The CDR3 nucleotides read TGTGCCATCAGTTTCGGTCATAGCTTGGGCAATGAGCAGTTCTTC.

The chain couples TRBV29-1 to TRBJ1-2; 7 nucleotides match TRBD1. The ends lost 5 bases at V and 8 bases at J; junction bases unmatched: 2. Germline CDR1 SQVTM, CDR2 ANQGSEA. The CDR3 contains 10 residues. CDR3 nucleotides: TGCAGCGTTCGGACAGGAGGCTACACCTTC. It is translated as CSVRTGGYTF.

In this sample, this clonotype turned up a few times. The J gene is TRBJ2-4, the V gene TRBV12-5; 8 nucleotides line up with TRBD2. The CDR3 loop spans 13 amino acids. Germline values: CDR1 LGHNT, CDR2 FRNRAP. V was pared by 6 bases and J by 7 bases, with 5 bases of the junction left unmatched. The CDR3 region is CASGPGGVNIQYF. The CDR3, as DNA: TGTGCTAGTGGCCCCGGGGGGGTCAACATTCAGTACTTC.

Of note for this clonotype: Mismatch with germline at one junction end may stem from a read error. The rearrangement joins TRBV10-2 to TRBJ2-6; 7 positions agree with TRBD1. Germline assignment: CDR1 WSHSY and CDR2 SAAADI. The CDR3 loop spans 14 amino acids. For the CDR3, the DNA is TGCGCCAGCAGTACAGGGGTTGGGGCCAACGTCCGGACTTTC. This gives the protein CASSTGVGANVRTF.

The CDR3 sequence: CASSYPGQGIAKNIQYF. As DNA, the CDR3 is TGTGCCAGCAGTTACCCTGGACAGGGGATAGCCAAAAACATTCAGTACTTC. The chain carries TRBV6-2 or TRBV6-3 and TRBJ2-4, with 9 positions matching TRBD1. Germline CDR1 and CDR2: MNHEY and SVGEGT. This CDR3 comprises 17 residues. The V segment lost 2 bases and the J segment 0 bases; nucleotides outside the gene matches: 5.

The chain uses TRBV5-1 and TRBJ1-1, with 7 bases lining up with TRBD1. From germline, CDR1 is SGHRS and CDR2 YFSETQ. J was trimmed by 0 bases and V by 4 bases; bases with no gene match: 9. The CDR3 is 16 amino acids. The CDR3 loop is CASSKAGGEVNTEAFF. Here the CDR3 DNA reads TGCGCCAGCAGCAAGGCAGGGGGGGAGGTGAACACTGAAGCTTTCTTT.

The chain employs TRBV5-1 and TRBJ2-7, with 9 bases identical to TRBD1. The V and J ends lost 4 bases and 5 bases, in that order; junction bases with no gene match: 16. CDR1 SGHRS and CDR2 YFSETQ come from the germline V gene. The CDR3 is 17 residues long. The CDR3 loop is CASSHRLGTGSYDEQYF. In DNA, the CDR3 is TGCGCCAGCAGCCACAGGCTTGGGACAGGGAGCTACGACGAGCAGTACTTC.